This TCR beta chain was profiled in a study of blood T cell repertoires in COVID-19. Participant age was roughly 18 to 95 years, and participants resided in about two dozen US areas. Participant-reported clinical history was the basis for cohort assignment. Contact with a PCR-confirmed or clinician-diagnosed COVID-19 case occurred within 2 weeks of entry. This clone appeared once. The V gene lost 2 bases and the J gene lost 10 bases, with 9 bases spanning the gap. The CDR3 consists of 12 residues. CDR1 LGHDT and CDR2 YNNKEL come from the germline V gene (reference sequence). The assay was immunoSEQ multiplex PCR, and TCRdb's table has in-frame clones only and misses some. The profile covers some 300,000 clones, with around nine tenths appearing a single time and less than 3.5% taken by the ten largest.

What was sequenced was PBMCs or T cells enriched from blood (not recorded which). The rearrangement joins TRBV3-1 (or the pseudogene TRBV3-2) to TRBJ2-1; D is undetermined. This receptor was identified in a woman in her 50s who had been exposed to COVID-19. The CDR3 sequence is CASSQTKLEQFF. The CDR3 DNA reads as TGTGCCAGCAGCCAAACCAAACTGGAGCAGTTCTTC.